Listed here are 26 T cell receptor beta chains from one sample, sequenced in a study of siplizumab effects on memory and regulatory T cells. Method: immunoSEQ multiplex PCR; TCRdb's copy keeps in-frame clones and lacks some. The sample has over 85,000 clones, 85% to 95% seen once. The specimen was non-Treg CD4+ T cells sorted from blood. Source of these receptors: a human donor in good health.

The V and J genes are TRBV15 and TRBJ2-7; D gene uncertain. The CDR3 consists of 13 residues. Looked up from germline, CDR1 is LNHNV and CDR2 is YYDKDF (reference sequence). V lost 1 base to trimming and J lost 4 bases, with 8 bases between them. This CDR3 reads CATSRAARYEQYF. The CDR3 bases are TGTGCCACCAGCAGAGCGGCCCGGTACGAGCAGTACTTC. Complete variable domain (other parts from reference TRBV15 and TRBJ2-7): DAMVIQNPRYQVTQFGKPVTLSCSQTLNHNVMYWYQQKSSQAPKLLFHYYDKDFNNEADTPDNFQSRRPNTSFCFLDIRSPGLGDTAMYLCATSRAARYEQYFGPGTRLTVT.

Worth noting for this clone: The same CDR3 is also encoded by other DNA sequences in this sample. V usage is TRBV7-3 and J usage is TRBJ2-3, with TRBD2 matching over 10 bases. CDR1 SGHTA and CDR2 FQGTGA come from the germline V gene. J was trimmed by 1 base and V by 8 bases; bases with no gene match: 6. The CDR3 sequence is 15 residues long. The CDR3 loop reads CASGELAGGTDTQYF. The CDR3 DNA sequence: TGTGCCAGCGGGGAGCTAGCGGGGGGCACAGATACGCAGTATTTT. The whole variable domain, remainder taken from reference TRBV7-3 and TRBJ2-3, is GAGVSQTPSNKVTEKGKYVELRCDPISGHTALYWYRQSLGQGPEFLIYFQGTGAADDSGLPNDRFFAVRPEGSVSTLKIQRTERGDSAVYLCASGELAGGTDTQYFGPGTRLTVL.

This chain joins TRBV6-5 and TRBJ1-2; TRBD1 aligns across 8 bases. The CDR3 contains 13 residues. J was trimmed by 4 bases and V by 11 bases; bases with no gene match: 9. Per germline, CDR1 MNHEY and CDR2 SVGAGI. The CDR3 DNA is TGTGCCGCGGGGCAGGGGGCGAGCTATGGCTACACCTTC. It codes for CAAGQGASYGYTF.

J is TRBJ2-5 and V is TRBV11-3; D gene ambiguous. With 3 bases removed from V and 0 bases from J, the gap between germline ends came to 14 bases. The CDR3 loop spans 16 amino acids. CDR1 SGHNT and CDR2 YENEEA come from the germline V gene. CDR3 sequence (DNA): TGTGCCAGCAGCTTCTTTCCCACTTCGTACCAAGAGACCCAGTACTTC. It translates to CASSFFPTSYQETQYF. The variable domain in full, with the rest retrieved from reference TRBV11-3 and TRBJ2-5, is EAGVVQSPRYKIIEKKQPVAFWCNPISGHNTLYWYLQNLGQGPELLIRYENEEAVDDSQLPKDRFSAERLKGVDSTLKIQPAELGDSAVYLCASSFFPTSYQETQYFGPGTRLLVL.

The rearrangement joins TRBV5-1 to TRBJ1-6, with 8 positions matching TRBD1. Germline CDR1 and CDR2: SGHRS and YFSETQ. V lost 0 bases and J lost 9; bases outside the gene matches: 5. This CDR3 is built from 15 residues. CDR3 loop: CASSLDRGSVSPLHF. The CDR3 coding sequence is TGCGCCAGCAGCTTGGACAGGGGGAGTGTTTCACCCCTCCACTTT.

V and J are TRBV19 and TRBJ1-2; the D gene is possibly TRBD1 (6 bases). Germline V gives CDR1 LNHDA, CDR2 SQIVND (reference sequence). The CDR3 sequence is 16 residues long. With 3 bases removed from V and 1 base from J, the gap between germline ends came to 15 bases. The CDR3 protein is CASSIVPGANNYGYTF. CDR3 nucleotide sequence: TGTGCCAGTAGTATCGTCCCAGGGGCTAATAACTATGGCTACACCTTC.

The J gene is TRBJ1-2, the V gene TRBV15; possibly TRBD1 for D (5 bases). Germline assignment: CDR1 LNHNV and CDR2 YYDKDF (reference sequence). The germline V and J ends were trimmed by 1 base and 7 bases, with 13 bases remaining between them. This CDR3 region has 14 residues. The CDR3 region is CATSRGDLGGGYTF. CDR3 in DNA: TGTGCCACCAGCAGAGGGGATCTCGGGGGTGGCTACACCTTC. The whole variable domain, remainder taken from reference TRBV15 and TRBJ1-2, is DAMVIQNPRYQVTQFGKPVTLSCSQTLNHNVMYWYQQKSSQAPKLLFHYYDKDFNNEADTPDNFQSRRPNTSFCFLDIRSPGLGDTAMYLCATSRGDLGGGYTFGSGTRLTVV.

The CDR3 sequence: CASSLGRNGAYDQQYF. The CDR3 coding sequence is TGTGCCAGCAGCTTAGGTCGGAACGGAGCATACGACCAGCAGTACTTC. This chain connects TRBV7-2 to TRBJ2-7; D gene uncertain. The V end was cut by 1 base, the J end by 8 bases, with 21 bases between. The germline V gene has CDR1 SGHTA and CDR2 FQGNSA. The CDR3 runs 16 residues.

This chain connects TRBV25-1 to TRBJ2-1, with a possible D match to TRBD1 (6 bases). V dropped 1 base and J dropped 10 bases, with 14 bases sitting between them. Germline assignment: CDR1 MGHDK and CDR2 SYGVNS. The CDR3 has 14 amino acids. The DNA for the CDR3 is TGTGCCAGCAGTGAATTGGACAGCCCTGACGAGCAGTTCTTC. Encoded protein: CASSELDSPDEQFF.

The chain links TRBV9 to TRBJ1-1; D unclear. Trimming took 4 bases from V and 3 from J, leaving 19 bases between them. CDR3 length: 16 residues. Germline V gene lookup returns CDR1 SGDLS and CDR2 YYNGEE. The CDR3: CASSPHPRGADTEAFF. CDR3 bases: TGTGCCAGCAGCCCCCATCCACGGGGAGCGGACACTGAAGCTTTCTTT. Together with reference TRBV9 and TRBJ1-1, the CDR3 gives the full variable domain: DSGVTQTPKHLITATGQRVTLRCSPRSGDLSVYWYQQSLDQGLQFLIQYYNGEERAKGNILERFSAQQFPDLHSELNLSSLELGDSALYFCASSPHPRGADTEAFFGQGTRLTVV.

V gene TRBV19 combines with J gene TRBJ2-6; no clear D. The CDR3 is 16 amino acids. Per the germline V gene, CDR1 is LNHDA and CDR2 is SQIVND (reference sequence). V dropped 7 bases and J dropped 4 bases, with 17 bases sitting between them. CDR3 coding DNA: TGTGCCAGTACCCCGACAACGGGTGCCGGGGCCAACGTCCTGACTTTC. This codes for CASTPTTGAGANVLTF.

Worth noting for this clone: This CDR3 is also generated by other DNA sequences in the sample. The chain joins TRBV7-3 to TRBJ2-3, with 11 bases that match TRBD2. Looked up from germline, CDR1 is SGHTA and CDR2 is FQGTGA. The CDR3 spans 15 residues. J gave up 1 base and V 8 bases, and 5 bases lay outside the gene matches. The CDR3 coding sequence is TGTGCCAGCGGGGAACTAGCGGGGGGCACAGATACGCAGTATTTT. This encodes CASGELAGGTDTQYF.

This clone appeared a few times. The chain carries TRBV5-6 and TRBJ1-2; tentative D call: TRBD1 (6 bases). The CDR3 covers 12 residues. With 4 bases removed from V and 4 bases from J, the gap between germline ends came to 8 bases. Germline CDR1 SGHDT, CDR2 YYEEEE. The CDR3 nucleotides read TGTGCCAGCAGCCCGACAGGCTATGGCTACACCTTC. Translation gives CASSPTGYGYTF.

The chain recombines TRBV4-1 with TRBJ1-1; 10 bases are shared with TRBD1. The CDR3 is made up of 14 amino acids. Germline-derived CDR1 and CDR2 are MGHRA and YSYEKL. J gave up 4 bases and V 6 bases, and 5 bases lay outside the gene matches. The CDR3 sequence: CASSRDRGLTEAFF. The DNA for the CDR3 is TGCGCCAGCAGTCGGGACAGGGGTCTCACTGAAGCTTTCTTT.

The chain is built from TRBV28 and TRBJ1-1; D is unclear. CDR3 length equals 14 residues. Deletions cut 7 bases from V and 5 bases from J, with 17 bases between. The germline V gene encodes CDR1 MDHEN and CDR2 SYDVKM. The CDR3 DNA follows: TGTGCCAGCAATAATTCTCCCCGGAGGACTGAAGCTTTCTTT. It specifies CASNNSPRRTEAFF.

CDR3 sequence: CASRRDNEQFF. CDR3 in DNA: TGTGCCAGCAGACGGGACAATGAGCAGTTCTTC. The rearrangement joins TRBV9 to TRBJ2-1; no reliable D call. Germline V gives CDR1 SGDLS, CDR2 YYNGEE. This CDR3 has 11 amino acids. Trimming took 5 bases from V and 5 from J, leaving 5 bases between them.

This rearrangement joins TRBV14 to TRBJ2-7; TRBD1 matches at 7 bases. Per germline, CDR1 SGHDN and CDR2 FVKESK. The CDR3 spans 15 residues. Losses at the gene ends were 4 bases for V and 3 bases for J; bases not matched to a gene: 9. The DNA for the CDR3 is TGTGCCAGCAGCCGGAGAGGGACAGCGATCTACGAGCAGTACTTC. It codes for CASSRRGTAIYEQYF. Variable domain in full (rest from reference TRBV14 and TRBJ2-7): EAGVTQFPSHSVIEKGQTVTLRCDPISGHDNLYWYRRVMGKEIKFLLHFVKESKQDESGMPNNRFLAERTGGTYSTLKVQPAELEDSGVYFCASSRRGTAIYEQYFGPGTRLTVT.

The chain links TRBV6-5 to TRBJ1-2; D call uncertain. The germline V gene has CDR1 MNHEY and CDR2 SVGAGI. The CDR3 contains 13 residues. V shed 2 bases and J shed 4 bases, with 8 bases lying between them. The CDR3 DNA is TGTGCCAGCAGTTACCGCCGGAGCTATGGCTACACCTTC. Protein product: CASSYRRSYGYTF.

V usage is TRBV5-4 and J usage is TRBJ2-7; D not certain. V lost 0 bases and J lost 0, with 13 bases in between. The CDR3 spans 16 residues. The germline gives CDR1 SGHNT, CDR2 YYREEE (reference sequence). The CDR3 nucleotides read TGTGCCAGCAGCTTGGGTCCCAGAGAGGCCTCCTACGAGCAGTACTTC. This sequence encodes CASSLGPREASYEQYF.

The chain recombines TRBV15 with TRBJ2-1, with D possibly being TRBD1 (6 bases). Germline lookup yields CDR1 LNHNV and CDR2 YYDKDF (reference sequence). CDR3 size: 15 residues. Between the trimmed V and J ends, which lost 0 bases and 7 bases, there was a span of 13 bases. In DNA, the CDR3 is TGTGCCACCAGCAGAGAAGCAGGGGTTGGGAATGAGCAGTTCTTC. Its translation: CATSREAGVGNEQFF.

This clone was seen just once. The chain joins TRBV18 to TRBJ2-5; the match to TRBD2 covers 8 bases. Germline V gene lookup returns CDR1 KGHSH and CDR2 LQKENI. There are 13 residues in the CDR3. V was clipped by 5 bases and J by 5 bases; unmatched bases: 4. The CDR3 nucleotides are TGTGCCAGCTCAGGACTAGCCACGGAGACCCAGTACTTC. Translating gives CASSGLATETQYF.

A single count supports this clone. The chain joins TRBV6-1 to TRBJ1-1; D perhaps matches TRBD1 (5 bases). Germline lookup yields CDR1 MNHNS and CDR2 SASEGT. The CDR3 is 16 residues long. The V gene lost 1 base and the J gene lost 5 bases, with 17 bases spanning the gap. The CDR3 DNA is TGTGCCAGCAGTGAAGTCCCGGGACCAGGGAGGACTGAAGCTTTCTTT. It codes for CASSEVPGPGRTEAFF.

This clone was observed once. The chain recombines TRBV5-4 with TRBJ1-3; no firm D call. The CDR3 sequence is 16 residues long. Germline CDR1 is SGHNT and CDR2 is YYREEE (reference sequence). Trimming stripped 4 bases from V and 4 bases from J, with 18 bases between. As DNA, the CDR3 is TGTGCCAGCAGCGATCAATTGCAGGCTGCGGGAAACACCATATATTTT. Translated, it gives CASSDQLQAAGNTIYF.

This chain uses TRBV6-1 with TRBJ1-2; D is unresolved. This CDR3 is built from 12 residues. V shed 3 bases and J shed 8 bases, with 10 bases lying between them. Germline V gene lookup returns CDR1 MNHNS and CDR2 SASEGT. The CDR3 is CASSEASGGYTF. CDR3 bases: TGTGCCAGCAGTGAGGCCAGTGGCGGCTACACCTTC.

The genes are TRBV6-6 and TRBJ2-5; D possibly corresponds to TRBD2 (5 bases). V was shortened by 8 bases and J by 5 bases, with 12 bases between the two germline ends. The germline CDR1 and CDR2 sequences are MNHNY and SVGAGI (reference sequence). This CDR3 region has 12 residues. The CDR3 region is CASHEGGETQYF. CDR3 nucleotide sequence: TGTGCCAGCCATGAGGGCGGGGAGACCCAGTACTTC.

The chain links TRBV10-3 to TRBJ1-1; D unclear. V shed 0 bases and J shed 0 bases, with 8 bases lying between them. There are 15 residues in the CDR3. CDR1 and CDR2 (germline): ENHRY, SYGVKD. Written as DNA, the CDR3 is TGTGCCATCAGTGAGTCAAATCCCATGAACACTGAAGCTTTCTTT. Translating gives CAISESNPMNTEAFF.